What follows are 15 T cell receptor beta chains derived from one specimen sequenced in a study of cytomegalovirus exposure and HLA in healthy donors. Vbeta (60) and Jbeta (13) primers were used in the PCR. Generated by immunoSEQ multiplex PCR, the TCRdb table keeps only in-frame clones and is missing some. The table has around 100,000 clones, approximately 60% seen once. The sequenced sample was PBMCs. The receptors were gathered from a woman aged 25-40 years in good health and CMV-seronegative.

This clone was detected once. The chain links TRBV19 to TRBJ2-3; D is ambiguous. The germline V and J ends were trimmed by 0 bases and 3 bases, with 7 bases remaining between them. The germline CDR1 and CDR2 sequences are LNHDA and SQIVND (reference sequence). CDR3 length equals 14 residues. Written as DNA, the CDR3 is TGTGCCAGTAGTATAGATCTATGGACAGATACGCAGTATTTT. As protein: CASSIDLWTDTQYF.

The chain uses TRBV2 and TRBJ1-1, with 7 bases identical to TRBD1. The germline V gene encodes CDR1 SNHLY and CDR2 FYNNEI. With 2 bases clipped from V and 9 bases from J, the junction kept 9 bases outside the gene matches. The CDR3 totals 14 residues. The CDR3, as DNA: TGTGCCAGCAGTGAATATAGTGAGGACAGGAAAGCTTTCTTT. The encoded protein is CASSEYSEDRKAFF.

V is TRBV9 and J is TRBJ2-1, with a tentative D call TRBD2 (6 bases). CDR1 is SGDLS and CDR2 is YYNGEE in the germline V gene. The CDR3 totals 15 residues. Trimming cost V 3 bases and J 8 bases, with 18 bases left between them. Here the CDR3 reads CASSASTRIYYEQFF. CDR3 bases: TGTGCCAGCAGCGCGTCGACTAGGATTTACTATGAGCAGTTCTTC.

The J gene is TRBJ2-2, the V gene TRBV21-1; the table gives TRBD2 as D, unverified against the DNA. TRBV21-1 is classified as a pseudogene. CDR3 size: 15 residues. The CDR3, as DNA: TGTGCCAGCAGCACGGGGGGCAAGAACACCGGGGAGCTGTTTTTT. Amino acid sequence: CASSTGGKNTGELFF.

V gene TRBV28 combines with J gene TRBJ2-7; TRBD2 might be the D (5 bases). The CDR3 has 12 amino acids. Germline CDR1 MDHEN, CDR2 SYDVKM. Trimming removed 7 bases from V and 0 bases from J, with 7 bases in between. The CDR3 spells CASISGSYEQYF. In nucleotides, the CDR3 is TGTGCCAGCATCAGCGGCTCCTACGAGCAGTACTTC.

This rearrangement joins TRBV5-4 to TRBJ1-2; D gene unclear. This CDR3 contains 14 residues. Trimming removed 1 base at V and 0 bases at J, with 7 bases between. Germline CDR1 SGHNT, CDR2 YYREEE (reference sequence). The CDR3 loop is CASSLNGPNYGYTF. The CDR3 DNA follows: TGTGCCAGCAGCTTGAACGGTCCTAACTATGGCTACACCTTC.

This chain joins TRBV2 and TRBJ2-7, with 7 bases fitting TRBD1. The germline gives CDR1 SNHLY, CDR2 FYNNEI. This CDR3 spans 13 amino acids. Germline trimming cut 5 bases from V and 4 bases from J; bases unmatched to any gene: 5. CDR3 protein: CASSKGQEYEQYF. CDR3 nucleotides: TGTGCCAGCAGTAAAGGACAGGAGTACGAGCAGTACTTC. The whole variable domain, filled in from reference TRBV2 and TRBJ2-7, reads EPEVTQTPSHQVTQMGQEVILRCVPISNHLYFYWYRQILGQKVEFLVSFYNNEISEKSEIFDDQFSVERPDGSNFTLKIRSTKLEDSAMYFCASSKGQEYEQYFGPGTRLTVT.

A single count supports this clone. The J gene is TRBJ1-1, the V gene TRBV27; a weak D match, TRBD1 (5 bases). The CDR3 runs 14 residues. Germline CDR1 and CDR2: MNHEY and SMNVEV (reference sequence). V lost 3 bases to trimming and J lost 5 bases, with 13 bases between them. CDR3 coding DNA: TGTGCCAGCAGTTTCGGGGGGAGAGGGACTGAAGCTTTCTTT. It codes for CASSFGGRGTEAFF.

This CDR3 is CASSETTVAEQYF. As DNA, the CDR3 is TGTGCCAGCAGTGAAACGACAGTAGCCGAGCAGTACTTC. V is TRBV6-1 and J is TRBJ2-7; D might be TRBD1 (5 bases). The CDR3 extends over 13 amino acids. Germline assignment: CDR1 MNHNS and CDR2 SASEGT. Trimming cost V 2 bases and J 6 bases, with 11 bases left between them.

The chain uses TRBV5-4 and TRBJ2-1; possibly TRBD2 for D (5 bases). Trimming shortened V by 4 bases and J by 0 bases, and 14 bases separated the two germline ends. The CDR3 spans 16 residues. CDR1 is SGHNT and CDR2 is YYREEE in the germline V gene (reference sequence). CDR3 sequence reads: CASSPNLGSSYNEQFF. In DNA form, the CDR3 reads TGTGCCAGCAGCCCAAACCTGGGGAGCTCCTACAATGAGCAGTTCTTC.

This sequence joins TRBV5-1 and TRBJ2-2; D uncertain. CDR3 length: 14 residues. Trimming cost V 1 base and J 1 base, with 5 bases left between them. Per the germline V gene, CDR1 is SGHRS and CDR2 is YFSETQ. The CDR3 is CASSLRLNTGELFF. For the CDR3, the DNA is TGCGCCAGCAGCTTGAGACTGAACACCGGGGAGCTGTTTTTT.

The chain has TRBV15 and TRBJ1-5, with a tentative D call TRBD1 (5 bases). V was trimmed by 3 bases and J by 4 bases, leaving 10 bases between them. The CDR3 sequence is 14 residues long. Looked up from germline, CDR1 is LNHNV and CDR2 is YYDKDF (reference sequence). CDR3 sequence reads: CATSRGGENQPQHF. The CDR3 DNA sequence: TGTGCCACCAGCAGGGGGGGGGAGAATCAGCCCCAGCATTTT.

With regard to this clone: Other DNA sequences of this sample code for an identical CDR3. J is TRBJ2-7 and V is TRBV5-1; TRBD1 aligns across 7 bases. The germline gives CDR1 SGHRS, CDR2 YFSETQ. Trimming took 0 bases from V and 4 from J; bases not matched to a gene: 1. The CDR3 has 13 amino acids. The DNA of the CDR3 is TGCGCCAGCAGCTTGGACAGGGGTTACGAGCAGTACTTC. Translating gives CASSLDRGYEQYF.

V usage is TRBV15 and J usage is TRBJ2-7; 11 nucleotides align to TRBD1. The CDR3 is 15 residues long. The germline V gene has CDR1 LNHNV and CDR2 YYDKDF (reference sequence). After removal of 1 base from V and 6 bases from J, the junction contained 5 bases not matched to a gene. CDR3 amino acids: CATSRGGQGGLEQYF. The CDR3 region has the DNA TGTGCCACCAGCAGAGGGGGACAGGGGGGTCTCGAGCAGTACTTC.

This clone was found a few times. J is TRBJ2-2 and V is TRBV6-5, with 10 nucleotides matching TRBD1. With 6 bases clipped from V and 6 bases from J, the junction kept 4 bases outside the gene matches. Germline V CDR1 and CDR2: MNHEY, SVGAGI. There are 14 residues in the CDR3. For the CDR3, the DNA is TGTGCCAGCAGGGACAGGGGGGATGCCGGGGAGCTGTTTTTT. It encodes CASRDRGDAGELFF.